The TCR beta chain under discussion was sequenced for a study of human T cells and chemical hapten exposure. Study results and caveats: Counts of TCRs above 1 in 1000 frequency stayed unchanged with DPC sensitization.

The J segment lost 9 bases and the V segment lost 1 base, leaving 18 bases of the junction unmatched. Per germline, CDR1 LGHNA and CDR2 YSLEER. The CDR3 consists of 19 residues. TCRdb called the RACE reads again in MiXCR, with one record for every CDR3 protein. This sample has fewer than 350,000 distinct CDR3 sequences, with approximately 7.5% found just once. Indicated time point: pre-sensitization, week 0. Treatment: therapeutic diphenylcyclopropenone sensitization with weekly scalp DPC. The donor pool consisted of alopecia patients aged 18 to 70 years, considered suitable for DPC. This clonotype came up a few times. Its specificity is not known.

This TCR came from a man aged 18 to 29 with alopecia areata. Some clones in this sample may be carry-over from other donors' samples. This chain links TRBV4-3 with TRBJ2-1, with 10 bases aligning to TRBD2. This specimen was whole blood, taken in connection with sensitization to the hapten diphenylcyclopropenone (DPC). CDR3 nucleotides: TGCGCCAGCAGCCAAGTTGCTAGCGGGGGAGGGACCCTCGGCGTTGAGCAGTTCTTC. Translated: CASSQVASGGGTLGVEQFF.